Sequencing of this TCR beta chain was carried out in a study of T-cell reconstitution after alpha-beta-depleted transplantation in children (dated by TCRdb to 2015 to 2016). Some background on the complete study: Using TCR repertoire profiling, the study followed T-cell immune reconstitution in a quantitative way in children after TCRalphabeta/CD19-depleted allogeneic hematopoietic cell transplantation.

This clonotype came up a few times. This receptor's antigen is unknown. No base quality information exists; no much larger clone differs at one position. The library relied on PCR. Reads for this sample came from an Illumina HiSeq 2500. TCR libraries were prepared with molecular barcoding, using unique molecular identifiers to normalize TCRbeta repertoire quantification. The public reads were reanalyzed by TCRdb: fastp trimming at Q25, MiXCR alignment, in-frame beta chains only. CDR3 protein duplicates are merged, each entry listing the most common genes and DNA. This sample holds about 270,000 distinct CDR3 sequences; almost 10% were observed only once. The leading ten clones occupy about 9.4% of the sample. From cysteine to phenylalanine, the CDR3 is 14 amino acids long. Just the 42-base CDR3 DNA is kept, in frame starting at base 1. Relative to germline, V is 5 bases shorter and J is 1 base shorter, with 11 bases between their ends.

This sequence originates from a human donor who donated a stem cell graft to a child with SCID. Recombination linked TRBV12-3 or TRBV12-4 to TRBJ2-5; no D gene can be assigned with confidence. The sequencing used PBMCs from the stem cell graft donor, collected from the stem cell graft. The DNA is as follows: TGTGCCAGCAGTCTGACCTTAGCCCAAGAGACCCAGTACTTC. It codes for CASSLTLAQETQYF.